This entry lists 5 T cell receptor beta chains sequenced from one sample in a study of cytomegalovirus exposure and HLA in healthy donors. PCR amplification relied on 60 Vbeta primers (plus 13 Jbeta primers). Profiling relied on immunoSEQ multiplex PCR, and the TCRdb table lists in-frame clones only, not all of them. The sample yields 200,000 to 250,000 clones, 70% to 90% seen once. The sample consisted of PBMCs. Receptor source: a human donor in good health.

The V gene is TRBV27, the J gene TRBJ2-3, with TRBD2 matching 9 bases. V lost 2 bases and J lost 1; bases outside the gene matches: 10. CDR3 length equals 18 residues. Germline CDR1 is MNHEY and CDR2 is SMNVEV (reference sequence). The CDR3 loop reads CASSLRLSIAGGTDTQYF. The CDR3 DNA sequence: TGTGCCAGCAGTTTACGTCTTAGTATAGCGGGGGGCACAGATACGCAGTATTTT.

The chain couples TRBV10-3 to TRBJ2-2; 9 bases are shared with TRBD2. The germline V gene encodes CDR1 ENHRY and CDR2 SYGVKD. J gave up 0 bases and V 7 bases, and 3 bases lay outside the gene matches. This CDR3 has 15 residues. The CDR3 coding sequence is TGTGCCATCAATCGACTAGCGGCGAACACCGGGGAGCTGTTTTTT. Translation: CAINRLAANTGELFF.

V and J are TRBV6-4 and TRBJ2-1; TRBD2 might be the D (6 bases). V lost 0 bases and J 7 bases, leaving 10 bases between the germline ends. Germline CDR1 and CDR2: MRHNA and SNTAGT. There are 14 residues in the CDR3. The chain's CDR3 is CASSDSPEGNEQFF. The CDR3, as DNA: TGTGCCAGCAGTGACTCACCGGAGGGGAATGAGCAGTTCTTC.

The gene calls are TRBV12-5 and TRBJ2-5, with TRBD1 identical over 9 bases. Trimming cost V 7 bases and J 4 bases; bases outside gene matches: 13. Germline values: CDR1 LGHNT, CDR2 FRNRAP. The CDR3 totals 16 residues. CDR3 protein: CASDQQGAGVGETQYF. CDR3 DNA: TGTGCTAGTGACCAACAGGGGGCAGGAGTGGGAGAGACCCAGTACTTC.

J is TRBJ2-7 and V is TRBV6-6; 8 nucleotides line up with TRBD1. Germline CDR1 and CDR2: MNHNY and SVGAGI (reference sequence). The CDR3 runs to 15 residues. V shed 6 bases, J shed 3 bases, and the junction held 10 bases outside the gene matches. CDR3 sequence: CASRFRTGKNYEQYF. The CDR3 coding sequence is TGTGCCAGCAGATTCAGGACAGGGAAGAACTACGAGCAGTACTTC.